This T cell receptor (beta chain) comes out of a study of blood T cells in healthy people across ages. Study details: In model experiments, template switching was able to capture about one barcoded beta molecule for every two T cells that were present.

The CDR3 length is 12 residues. Trimming left V 8 bases short and J 5 bases short, with 10 bases between. In regard to this clonotype: The antigen remains unidentified.

Through a sample-barcoded 5' primer and a J-beta primer mix, a second PCR was run for roughly 6 to 11 cycles. TCRdb used MiXCR to reprocess the 5' RACE reads, holding one entry per CDR3 protein. The sample lists roughly 800,000 distinct CDR3 sequences; roughly 60% were seen once. Study-level results: As age increased, TCR beta diversity per million T cells fell in a roughly linear fashion. Higher diversity, along with more naive CD4+ cells, distinguished long-lived donors from aged donors. Higher naive T cell percentage went strongly together with higher TCR beta diversity.

The clonotype comes from a man aged 30 to 39 in good health. The source material was blood. The V gene is TRBV12-3 or TRBV12-4, the J gene TRBJ2-1; D gene unclear. The CDR3 DNA follows: TGTGCCAGCTCCTGGTATAACAATGAGCAGTTCTTC. Amino acid sequence: CASSWYNNEQFF.